These T cell receptor beta chains were read from a single sample in a study of CD8 T cells in ankylosing spondylitis. From the 5' RACE reads, TCRdb called clonotypes with MiXCR, one entry per CDR3 protein. The repertoire includes roughly 150,000 distinct CDR3 sequences, approximately 32% of them detected once, and approximately 6% sits in the top ten. The specimen sequenced was synovial fluid, either unsorted or a sorted T cell fraction (not recorded which). The receptors derive from a male donor with ankylosing spondylitis. Each CDR3 is given with its conserved first and last residue. The D gene is left open where the match is weak. Not all rows give a size; the values are once, few, many and, for expanded clones, a class.

D: .
J: TRBJ2-5
size: .
V: TRBV5-1
DNA: TGCGCCAGCAGCTTGGAGACCCAGTACTTC
CDR3: CASSLETQYF

D: TRBD1
J: TRBJ2-7
size: many
V: TRBV18
DNA: TGTGCCAGCTCAAGGGTAGGGGGCATCGACGAGCAGTACTTC
CDR3: CASSRVGGIDEQYF

D: TRBD1
J: TRBJ2-2
size: .
V: TRBV28
DNA: TGTGCCAGCAGTTTGCTTTCAGGGGGCGAAGACGGGGAGCTGTTTTTT
CDR3: CASSLLSGGEDGELFF

D: TRBD1
J: TRBJ1-1
size: many
V: TRBV20-1
DNA: TGCAGAGGACAGGCCGGCACCACTGAAGCTTTCTTT
CDR3: CRGQAGTTEAFF

D: .
J: TRBJ2-3
size: few
V: TRBV7-2
DNA: TGTGCCAGCAGCTCCCGGACTTCCACAGATACGCAGTATTTT
CDR3: CASSSRTSTDTQYF

D: .
J: TRBJ2-6
size: once
V: TRBV29-1
DNA: TGCAGTGGGCGAGCCAACGTCCTGACTTTC
CDR3: CSGRANVLTF

D: .
J: TRBJ2-5
size: .
V: TRBV12-3/TRBV12-4
DNA: TGTGCCAGCAGTTTCCGACAGAACCCTCCAGTGTACCAAGAGACCCAGTACTTC
CDR3: CASSFRQNPPVYQETQYF

D: .
J: TRBJ2-5
size: .
V: TRBV20-1
DNA: TGCAGTGCTAGTGTAGCGACCCAAGAGACCCAGTACTTC
CDR3: CSASVATQETQYF

D: .
J: TRBJ2-2
size: few
V: TRBV7-8
DNA: TGTGCCAGCAGCGATAGACAGACCGGGGAGCTGTTTTTT
CDR3: CASSDRQTGELFF

D: TRBD1
J: TRBJ2-5
size: once
V: TRBV7-9
DNA: TGTGCCAGCACCTCCGGGACAGGGATCCAAGAGACCCAGTACTTC
CDR3: CASTSGTGIQETQYF

D: .
J: TRBJ2-7
size: once
V: TRBV27
DNA: TGTGCCAGCAGTCTGCTTCCGTCCTACGAGCAGTACTTC
CDR3: CASSLLPSYEQYF

D: .
J: TRBJ2-3
size: .
V: TRBV11-2
DNA: TGTGCCAGCAGCTTAGCGGGAGCCAAGACTACGCAGTATTTT
CDR3: CASSLAGAKTTQYF

D: TRBD2
J: TRBJ2-3
size: .
V: TRBV15
DNA: TGTGCCACCAGCCTGACTAGCGGGGGCACAGATACGCAGTATTTT
CDR3: CATSLTSGGTDTQYF

D: .
J: TRBJ1-5
size: many
V: TRBV20-1
DNA: TGCAGTGCTAGCGGGGGCAGGGGCCCAGGCAATCAGCCCCAGCATTTT
CDR3: CSASGGRGPGNQPQHF

D: TRBD2
J: TRBJ2-3
size: .
V: TRBV7-2
DNA: TGTGCCAGCAGCTTAGTAGCGGGACCTAGCACAGATACGCAGTATTTT
CDR3: CASSLVAGPSTDTQYF

D: TRBD1
J: TRBJ2-7
size: .
V: TRBV4-1
DNA: TGCGCCAGCAGCCAAGATGAGGGACAGCTCTATGTTTCCTACGAGCAGTACTTC
CDR3: CASSQDEGQLYVSYEQYF

D: .
J: TRBJ2-3
size: .
V: TRBV20-1
DNA: TGCAGTGCGGGCGGGGTTAGCACAGATACGCAGTATTTT
CDR3: CSAGGVSTDTQYF

D: .
J: TRBJ1-1
size: .
V: TRBV10-3
DNA: TGTGCCATCAGTGAGTCGGGGGCAGCCCTAGAAGCTTTCTTT
CDR3: CAISESGAALEAFF

D: .
J: TRBJ2-5
size: few
V: TRBV11-3
DNA: TGTGCCAGCAGCCACCCATACTCCCAAGAGACCCAGTACTTC
CDR3: CASSHPYSQETQYF

D: TRBD2
J: TRBJ2-1
size: .
V: TRBV4-2
DNA: TGTGCCAGCAGCCAGCTACTAGCGGGGGGAAACAATGAGCAGTTCTTC
CDR3: CASSQLLAGGNNEQFF

D: .
J: TRBJ2-6
size: many
V: TRBV4-1
DNA: TGCGCCAGCAGTCTTCTAAGCTCTGGGGCCAACGTCCTGACTTTC
CDR3: CASSLLSSGANVLTF

D: .
J: TRBJ2-3
size: many
V: TRBV5-1
DNA: TGCGCCAGCAGAAAACAGGGAAGCACAGATACGCAGTATTTT
CDR3: CASRKQGSTDTQYF

D: .
J: TRBJ2-3
size: .
V: TRBV5-4
DNA: TGTGCCAGCAGCTTGCCGGGGTGGGGCGGGACGATCACAGATACGCAGTATTTT
CDR3: CASSLPGWGGTITDTQYF

D: .
J: TRBJ1-1
size: few
V: TRBV19
DNA: TGTGCCAGTGGGAGCCCAGCGGAAGTCACTGAAGCTTTCTTT
CDR3: CASGSPAEVTEAFF

D: .
J: TRBJ1-1
size: .
V: TRBV6-5
DNA: TGTGCCAGCAGTTACGGGGGAATGAACACTGAAGCTTTCTTT
CDR3: CASSYGGMNTEAFF

D: TRBD1
J: TRBJ2-7
size: many
V: TRBV7-3
DNA: TGTGCCAGCAGCCTCACAGGGGGCCTAGACGAGCAGTACTTC
CDR3: CASSLTGGLDEQYF

D: .
J: TRBJ2-1
size: few
V: TRBV4-1
DNA: TGCGCCAGCAGCCAAGATACGGGGAGGAGCTCCTACAATGAGCAGTTCTTC
CDR3: CASSQDTGRSSYNEQFF

D: TRBD2
J: TRBJ2-7
size: few
V: TRBV12-3/TRBV12-4
DNA: TGTGCCAGCAGTCCATCAGGGACTAGCGGAAGGTACGAGCAGTACTTC
CDR3: CASSPSGTSGRYEQYF

D: .
J: TRBJ2-3
size: few
V: TRBV2
DNA: TGTGCCAGCAGTACTGGCGGGGCCAGCACAGATACGCAGTATTTT
CDR3: CASSTGGASTDTQYF

D: .
J: TRBJ1-1
size: .
V: TRBV7-9
DNA: TGTGCCAGCAGCTTGCCCCCGGGCACTGAAGCTTTCTTT
CDR3: CASSLPPGTEAFF

D: .
J: TRBJ2-7
size: many
V: TRBV5-5
DNA: TGTGCCAGCAGCTTGGCCGTGCTTGCCTCCTACGAGCAGTACTTC
CDR3: CASSLAVLASYEQYF

D: .
J: TRBJ1-1
size: few
V: TRBV12-3/TRBV12-4
DNA: TGTGCCAGCAGCCAGGGGCAGGGTTCTGAAGCTTTCTTT
CDR3: CASSQGQGSEAFF

D: .
J: TRBJ2-7
size: few
V: TRBV28
DNA: TGTGCCAGCGGGGGCTCTTACGAGCAGTACTTC
CDR3: CASGGSYEQYF

D: .
J: TRBJ1-2
size: .
V: TRBV5-1
DNA: TGCGCCAGCAGCTTGCTATCCCCCGGGGTTGGCTACACCTTC
CDR3: CASSLLSPGVGYTF

D: .
J: TRBJ2-5
size: many
V: TRBV11-3
DNA: TGTGCCAGCAGCACCCAGGGGACTGGAGAGACCCAGTACTTC
CDR3: CASSTQGTGETQYF